These 7 T cell receptor beta chains came from one sample sequenced in a study of Ad26.COV2.S vaccination and SARS-CoV-2 variants. Method: immunoSEQ multiplex PCR; TCRdb's copy keeps in-frame clones and lacks some. The sample has about half a million clones, about 89% seen once. The treatment: 19 received Ad26.COV2.S at low or high dose, single or two shots; five or six received placebo; per-sample allocation not given. It was on day 63 after the first vaccine or placebo injection that samples were taken. This specimen consisted of peripheral blood, obtained in a trial of Ad26.COV2.S vaccine versus placebo. The origin of the receptors is a person aged 18-60 years who received the Ad26.COV2.S COVID-19 vaccine or a placebo.

A few counts support this clone. The genes are TRBV5-5 and TRBJ1-3; D uncertain. The V end lost 0 bases, the J end lost 0 bases, and 10 bases lay between the germline ends. Germline V CDR1 and CDR2: SGHKS, YYEKEE (reference sequence). This CDR3 has 16 residues. The DNA for the CDR3 is TGTGCCAGCAGCTTGGCCGACCTTCGCTCTGGAAACACCATATATTTT. Amino acids: CASSLADLRSGNTIYF.

This chain joins TRBV2 and TRBJ1-4; D remains ambiguous. Trimming left V 1 base short and J 11 bases short, with 20 bases between. The CDR3 runs to 16 residues. The germline gives CDR1 SNHLY, CDR2 FYNNEI. The CDR3 protein is CASSEVGMAGLWKLFF. CDR3 in DNA: TGTGCCAGCAGTGAAGTCGGGATGGCCGGATTGTGGAAACTGTTTTTT.

The V and J genes are TRBV29-1 and TRBJ1-1; unclear D gene. Trimming pared 4 bases from V and 0 bases from J, leaving 9 bases between. Germline values: CDR1 SQVTM, CDR2 ANQGSEA. The CDR3 has 13 residues. CDR3 residues: CSVVVSLNTEAFF. For the CDR3, the DNA is TGCAGCGTTGTCGTTTCCCTGAACACTGAAGCTTTCTTT.

The rearrangement uses TRBV18 and TRBJ1-1; TRBD1 agrees at 12 bases. CDR3 size: 14 residues. The germline gives CDR1 KGHSH, CDR2 LQKENI. The junction had 10 bases not matched to a gene; V was cut back by 6 bases and J by 11 bases. The CDR3 nucleotides read TGTGCCAGCTCGACGAGGGACAGGGGGCGGCGGGCTTTCTTT. It encodes CASSTRDRGRRAFF.

This chain joins TRBV2 and TRBJ2-2, with TRBD1 identical over 8 bases. In germline, CDR1 is SNHLY, CDR2 FYNNEI. The CDR3 spans 15 residues. The V gene end was trimmed by 6 bases and the J gene end by 0 bases; junction bases not matched to a gene: 3. In nucleotides, the CDR3 is TGTGCCAGCAGGGCACAGGGGGCGAACACCGGGGAGCTGTTTTTT. It encodes CASRAQGANTGELFF.

The chain joins TRBV6-5 to TRBJ1-2; 7 bases are shared with TRBD1. CDR1 MNHEY and CDR2 SVGAGI come from the germline V gene. With 2 bases clipped from V and 0 bases from J, the junction kept 6 bases outside the gene matches. This CDR3 region has 16 residues. The CDR3 loop reads CASSYRPGQPNYGYTF. The CDR3 DNA follows: TGTGCCAGCAGTTACCGCCCGGGACAGCCTAACTATGGCTACACCTTC.

The chain employs TRBV5-1 and TRBJ1-2, with unresolved D. The V end lost 4 bases, the J end lost 4 bases, and 11 bases lay between the germline ends. The CDR3 totals 13 residues. CDR1 and CDR2 (germline): SGHRS, YFSETQ. CDR3 region: CASSVDGIYGYTF. CDR3 DNA: TGCGCCAGCAGCGTGGACGGCATCTATGGCTACACCTTC. Supplemented by reference TRBV5-1 and TRBJ1-2, the full variable domain reads KAGVTQTPRYLIKTRGQQVTLSCSPISGHRSVSWYQQTPGQGLQFLFEYFSETQRNKGNFPGRFSGRQFSNSRSEMNVSTLELGDSALYLCASSVDGIYGYTFGSGTRLTVV.